Listed here is a single TCR beta chain. The antigen remains unidentified. This record belongs to a study of blood T cells in healthy people across ages. General study findings and limits: Relative to aged donors, long-lived donors carried more naive CD4+ cells and displayed higher diversity. Donor CMV infection status was unknown, possibly confounding age-related changes in expanded clonotypes. Among T cells, TCR beta diversity per million cells dropped roughly linearly as age rose.

It was with a sample-barcoded 5' primer and a J-beta primer mix that a second PCR of roughly 7 to 12 cycles was run. Every individual sample yielded 3 million or more paired-end reads (each containing CDR3). TCRdb redid the calling of the 5' RACE reads with MiXCR, one entry per CDR3 protein. This table has 650,000 to 1,000,000 distinct CDR3 sequences, 35% to 40% appearing once. The CDR3 runs 15 residues. V was clipped by 2 bases and J by 7 bases, with 16 bases between them. Germline V gives CDR1 SGHRS, CDR2 YFSETQ. This chain links TRBV5-1 with TRBJ1-5; D possibly corresponds to TRBD1 (6 bases). Specimen: blood. This receptor was obtained from a young man in good health. For the CDR3, the DNA is TGCGCCAGCAGCTTTGACGACAGGATGGAGCAGCCCCAGCATTTT. Translated, it gives CASSFDDRMEQPQHF.